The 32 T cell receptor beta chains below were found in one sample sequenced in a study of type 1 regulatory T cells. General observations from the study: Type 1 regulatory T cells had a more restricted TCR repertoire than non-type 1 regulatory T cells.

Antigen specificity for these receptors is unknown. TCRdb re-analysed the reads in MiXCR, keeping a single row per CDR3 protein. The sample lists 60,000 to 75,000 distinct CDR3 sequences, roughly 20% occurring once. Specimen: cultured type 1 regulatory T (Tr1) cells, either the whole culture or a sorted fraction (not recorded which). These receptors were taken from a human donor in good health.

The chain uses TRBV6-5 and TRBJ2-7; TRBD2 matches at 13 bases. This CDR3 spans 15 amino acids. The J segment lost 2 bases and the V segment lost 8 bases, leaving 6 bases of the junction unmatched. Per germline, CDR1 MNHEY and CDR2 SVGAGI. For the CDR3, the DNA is TGTGCCAGCGGGTTCGGGACTAGCGGGACCTACGAGCAGTACTTC. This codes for CASGFGTSGTYEQYF.

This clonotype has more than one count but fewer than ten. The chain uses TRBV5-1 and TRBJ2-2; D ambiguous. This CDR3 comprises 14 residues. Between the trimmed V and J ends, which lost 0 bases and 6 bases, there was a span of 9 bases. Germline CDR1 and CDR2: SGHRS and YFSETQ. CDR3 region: CASSLGIPPGELFF. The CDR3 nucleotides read TGCGCCAGCAGCTTGGGTATCCCTCCCGGGGAGCTGTTTTTT.

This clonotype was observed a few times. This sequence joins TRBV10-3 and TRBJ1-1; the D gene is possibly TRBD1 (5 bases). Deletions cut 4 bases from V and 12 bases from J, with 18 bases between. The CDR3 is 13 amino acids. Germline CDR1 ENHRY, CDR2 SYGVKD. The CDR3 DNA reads TGTGCCATCAGTGTGGACCCAGACAGCGGGTCTTTCTTT. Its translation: CAISVDPDSGSFF.

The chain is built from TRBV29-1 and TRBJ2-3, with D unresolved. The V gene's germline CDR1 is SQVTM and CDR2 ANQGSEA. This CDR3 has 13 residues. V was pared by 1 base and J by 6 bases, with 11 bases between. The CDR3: CSVEVAAGDTQYF. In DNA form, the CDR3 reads TGCAGCGTTGAAGTGGCGGCCGGGGATACGCAGTATTTT.

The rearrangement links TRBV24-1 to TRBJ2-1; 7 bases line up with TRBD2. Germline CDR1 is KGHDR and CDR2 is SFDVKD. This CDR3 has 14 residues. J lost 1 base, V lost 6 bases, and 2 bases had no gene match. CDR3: CATSQAGSYNEQFF. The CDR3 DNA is TGTGCCACCAGTCAAGCGGGATCCTACAATGAGCAGTTCTTC.

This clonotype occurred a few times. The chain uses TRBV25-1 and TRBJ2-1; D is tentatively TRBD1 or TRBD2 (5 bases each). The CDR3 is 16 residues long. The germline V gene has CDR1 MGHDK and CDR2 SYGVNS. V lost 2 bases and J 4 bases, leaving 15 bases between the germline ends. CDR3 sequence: CASSEPRGVLYNEQFF. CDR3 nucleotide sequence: TGTGCCAGCAGTGAACCCCGGGGCGTGTTATACAATGAGCAGTTCTTC.

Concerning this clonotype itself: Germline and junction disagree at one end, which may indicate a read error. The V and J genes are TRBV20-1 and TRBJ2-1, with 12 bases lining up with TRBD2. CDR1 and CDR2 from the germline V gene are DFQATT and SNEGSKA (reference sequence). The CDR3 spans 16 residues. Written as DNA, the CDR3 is TGTAGTGCAAACGACCTAGCGGGAGGGATTTTAGGGAAGCAGTTCTTC. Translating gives CSANDLAGGILGKQFF.

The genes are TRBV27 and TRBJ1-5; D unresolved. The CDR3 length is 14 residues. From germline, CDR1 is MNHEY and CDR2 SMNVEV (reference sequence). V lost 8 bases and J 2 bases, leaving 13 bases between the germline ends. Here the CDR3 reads CASGSGTGNQPQHF. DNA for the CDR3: TGTGCCAGCGGGTCGGGCACGGGCAATCAGCCCCAGCATTTT.

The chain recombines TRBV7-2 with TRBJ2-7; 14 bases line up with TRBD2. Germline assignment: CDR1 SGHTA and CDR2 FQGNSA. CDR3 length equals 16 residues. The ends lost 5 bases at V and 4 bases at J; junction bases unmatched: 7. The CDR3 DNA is TGTGCCAGCAGCCGAGATCGACTAGCGGGAGGGTACGAGCAGTACTTC. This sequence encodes CASSRDRLAGGYEQYF.

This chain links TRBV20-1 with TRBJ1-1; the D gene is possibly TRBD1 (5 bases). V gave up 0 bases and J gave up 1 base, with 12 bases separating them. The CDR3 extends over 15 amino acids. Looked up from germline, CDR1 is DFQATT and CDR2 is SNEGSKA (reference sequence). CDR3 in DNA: TGCAGTGCTAGAGATTCGCCAGGGTGGAACACTGAAGCTTTCTTT. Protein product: CSARDSPGWNTEAFF.

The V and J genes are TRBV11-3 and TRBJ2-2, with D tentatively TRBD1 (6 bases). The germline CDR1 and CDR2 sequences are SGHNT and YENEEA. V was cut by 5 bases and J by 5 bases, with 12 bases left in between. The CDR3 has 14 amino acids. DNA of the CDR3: TGTGCCAGCAGCGATACAGGGCGAACCGGGGAGCTGTTTTTT. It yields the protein CASSDTGRTGELFF.

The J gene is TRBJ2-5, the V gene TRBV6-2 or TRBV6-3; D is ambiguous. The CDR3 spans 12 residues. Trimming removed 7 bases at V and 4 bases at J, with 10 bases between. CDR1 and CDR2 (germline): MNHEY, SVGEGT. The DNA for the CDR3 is TGTGCCAGCACGGCCCTGGGAGAGACCCAGTACTTC. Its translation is CASTALGETQYF.

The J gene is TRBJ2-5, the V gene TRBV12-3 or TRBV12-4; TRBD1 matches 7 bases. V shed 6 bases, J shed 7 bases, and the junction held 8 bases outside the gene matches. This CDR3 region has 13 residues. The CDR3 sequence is CASRNGQAGTQYF. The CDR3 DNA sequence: TGTGCCAGCAGGAATGGACAGGCGGGGACCCAGTACTTC.

CDR3 bases: TGTGCCAGCAGTTCATCCGGGACAGGGGTCGTGAGGAACACTGAAGCTTTCTTT. It yields the protein CASSSSGTGVVRNTEAFF. The V gene is TRBV6-5, the J gene TRBJ1-1, with 10 positions matching TRBD1. CDR1 MNHEY and CDR2 SVGAGI come from the germline V gene. The CDR3 has 18 amino acids. V was pared by 4 bases and J by 1 base, with 12 bases of the junction left unmatched.

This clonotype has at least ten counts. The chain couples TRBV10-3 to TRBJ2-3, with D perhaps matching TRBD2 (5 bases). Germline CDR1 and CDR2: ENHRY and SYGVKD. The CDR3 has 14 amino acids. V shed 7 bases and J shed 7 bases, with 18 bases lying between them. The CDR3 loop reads CAITTDLGANTQYF. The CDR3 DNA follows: TGTGCCATCACTACTGATTTGGGAGCAAATACGCAGTATTTT.

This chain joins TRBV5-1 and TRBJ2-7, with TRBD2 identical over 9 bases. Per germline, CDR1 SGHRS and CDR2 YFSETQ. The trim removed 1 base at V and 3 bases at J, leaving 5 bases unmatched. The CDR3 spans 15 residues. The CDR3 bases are TGCGCCAGCAGCTTGAATAGCGGGAGTGTCTACGAGCAGTACTTC. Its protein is CASSLNSGSVYEQYF. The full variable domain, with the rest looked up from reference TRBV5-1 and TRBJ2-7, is KAGVTQTPRYLIKTRGQQVTLSCSPISGHRSVSWYQQTPGQGLQFLFEYFSETQRNKGNFPGRFSGRQFSNSRSEMNVSTLELGDSALYLCASSLNSGSVYEQYFGPGTRLTVT.

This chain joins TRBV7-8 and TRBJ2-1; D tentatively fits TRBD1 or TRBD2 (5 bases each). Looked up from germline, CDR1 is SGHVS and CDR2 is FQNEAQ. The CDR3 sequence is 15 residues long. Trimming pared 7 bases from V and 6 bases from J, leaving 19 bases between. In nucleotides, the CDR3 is TGTGCCAGCACCCCCCCTGGCTTGGGGACCAATGAGCAGTTCTTC. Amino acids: CASTPPGLGTNEQFF.

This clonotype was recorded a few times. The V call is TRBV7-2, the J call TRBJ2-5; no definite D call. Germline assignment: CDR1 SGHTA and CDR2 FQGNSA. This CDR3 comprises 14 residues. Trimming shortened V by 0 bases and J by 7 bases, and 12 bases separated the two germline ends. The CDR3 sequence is CASSLARTPGTQYF. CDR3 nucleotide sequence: TGTGCCAGCAGCTTAGCCAGGACCCCCGGGACCCAGTACTTC.

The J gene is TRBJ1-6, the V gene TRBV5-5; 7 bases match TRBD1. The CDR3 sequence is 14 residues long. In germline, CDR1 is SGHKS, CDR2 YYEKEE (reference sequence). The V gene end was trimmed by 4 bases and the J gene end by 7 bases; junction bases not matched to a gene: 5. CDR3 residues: CASSQGTVNSPLHF. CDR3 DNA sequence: TGTGCCAGCAGCCAAGGGACAGTCAATTCACCCCTCCACTTT.

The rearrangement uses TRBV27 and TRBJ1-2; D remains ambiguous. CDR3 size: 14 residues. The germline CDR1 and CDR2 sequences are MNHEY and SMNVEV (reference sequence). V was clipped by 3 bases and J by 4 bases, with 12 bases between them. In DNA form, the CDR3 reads TGTGCCAGCAGTTTCGGGCACACGGGCTATGGCTACACCTTC. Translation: CASSFGHTGYGYTF.

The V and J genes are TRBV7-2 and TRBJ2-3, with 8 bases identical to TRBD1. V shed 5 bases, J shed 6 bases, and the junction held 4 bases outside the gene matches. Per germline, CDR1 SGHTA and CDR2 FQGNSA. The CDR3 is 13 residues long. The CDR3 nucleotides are TGTGCCAGCAGCCGGACAGGGAGGGATACGCAGTATTTT. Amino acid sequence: CASSRTGRDTQYF.

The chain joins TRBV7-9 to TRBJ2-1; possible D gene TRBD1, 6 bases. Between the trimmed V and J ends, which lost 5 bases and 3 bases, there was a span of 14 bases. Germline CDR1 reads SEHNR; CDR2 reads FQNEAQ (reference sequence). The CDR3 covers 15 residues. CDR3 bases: TGTGCCAGCAGCGCAACAGGGAGTGGCTACAATGAGCAGTTCTTC. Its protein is CASSATGSGYNEQFF. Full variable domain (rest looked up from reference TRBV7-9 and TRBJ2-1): DTGVSQNPRHKITKRGQNVTFRCDPISEHNRLYWYRQTLGQGPEFLTYFQNEAQLEKSRLLSDRFSAERPKGSFSTLEIQRTEQGDSAMYLCASSATGSGYNEQFFGPGTRLTVL.

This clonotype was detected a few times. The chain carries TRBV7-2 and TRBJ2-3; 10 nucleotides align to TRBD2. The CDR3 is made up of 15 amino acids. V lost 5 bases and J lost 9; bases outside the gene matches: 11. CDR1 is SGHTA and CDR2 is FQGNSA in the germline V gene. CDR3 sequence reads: CASSEYLAGVRTQYF. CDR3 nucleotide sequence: TGTGCCAGCAGCGAATACCTAGCGGGAGTCCGGACGCAGTATTTT.

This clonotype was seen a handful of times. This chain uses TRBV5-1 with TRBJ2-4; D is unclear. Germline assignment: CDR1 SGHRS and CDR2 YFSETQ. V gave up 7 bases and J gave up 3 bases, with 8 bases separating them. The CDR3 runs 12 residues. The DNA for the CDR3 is TGCGCCAGCCGGTCAGACAAAAACATTCAGTACTTC. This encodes CASRSDKNIQYF.

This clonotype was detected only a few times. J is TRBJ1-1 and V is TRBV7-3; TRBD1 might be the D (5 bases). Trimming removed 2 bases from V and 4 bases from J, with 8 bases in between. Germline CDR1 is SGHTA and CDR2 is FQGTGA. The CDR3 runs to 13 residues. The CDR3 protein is CASSLSGFTEAFF. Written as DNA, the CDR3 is TGTGCCAGCAGCTTATCAGGGTTCACTGAAGCTTTCTTT.

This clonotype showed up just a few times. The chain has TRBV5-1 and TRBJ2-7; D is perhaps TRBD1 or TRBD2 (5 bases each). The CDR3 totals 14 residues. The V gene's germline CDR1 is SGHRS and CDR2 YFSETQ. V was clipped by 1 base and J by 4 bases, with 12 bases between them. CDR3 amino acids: CASSLTAGSYEQYF. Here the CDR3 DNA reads TGCGCCAGCAGCTTGACGGCAGGGAGTTACGAGCAGTACTTC. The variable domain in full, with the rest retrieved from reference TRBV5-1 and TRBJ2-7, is KAGVTQTPRYLIKTRGQQVTLSCSPISGHRSVSWYQQTPGQGLQFLFEYFSETQRNKGNFPGRFSGRQFSNSRSEMNVSTLELGDSALYLCASSLTAGSYEQYFGPGTRLTVT.

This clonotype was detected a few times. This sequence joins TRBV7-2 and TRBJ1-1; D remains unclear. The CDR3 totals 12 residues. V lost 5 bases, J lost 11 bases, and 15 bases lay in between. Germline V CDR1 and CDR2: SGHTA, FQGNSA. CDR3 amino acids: CASSSVRIGAFF. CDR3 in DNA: TGTGCCAGCAGCAGTGTCAGAATTGGGGCTTTCTTT.

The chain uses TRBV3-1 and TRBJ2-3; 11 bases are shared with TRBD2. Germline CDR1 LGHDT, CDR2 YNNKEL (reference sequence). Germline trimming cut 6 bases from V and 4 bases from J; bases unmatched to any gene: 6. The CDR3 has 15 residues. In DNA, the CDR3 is TGTGCCAGCAGTCAAACACTAGCGGGAGCAGATACGCAGTATTTT. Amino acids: CASSQTLAGADTQYF.

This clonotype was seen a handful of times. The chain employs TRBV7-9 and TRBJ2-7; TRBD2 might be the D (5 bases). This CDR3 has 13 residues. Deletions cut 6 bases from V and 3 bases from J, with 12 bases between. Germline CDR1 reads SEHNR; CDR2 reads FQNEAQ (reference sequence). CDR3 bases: TGTGCCAGCAGTTTCGGACTCCACTACGAGCAGTACTTC. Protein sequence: CASSFGLHYEQYF.

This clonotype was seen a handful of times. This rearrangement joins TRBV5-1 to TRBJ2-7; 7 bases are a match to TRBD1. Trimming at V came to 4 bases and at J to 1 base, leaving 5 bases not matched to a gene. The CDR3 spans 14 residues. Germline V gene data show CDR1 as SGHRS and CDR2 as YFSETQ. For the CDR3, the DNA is TGCGCCAGCAGCAGCACGACAGGGTCCTACGAGCAGTACTTC. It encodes CASSSTTGSYEQYF.

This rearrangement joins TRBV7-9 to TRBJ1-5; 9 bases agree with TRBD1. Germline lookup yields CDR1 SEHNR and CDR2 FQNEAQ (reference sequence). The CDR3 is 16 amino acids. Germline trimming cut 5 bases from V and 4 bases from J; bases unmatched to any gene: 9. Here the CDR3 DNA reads TGTGCCAGCAGCCCTTTTAAGGGGACAGGGAATCAGCCCCAGCATTTT. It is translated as CASSPFKGTGNQPQHF.

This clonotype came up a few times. CDR3 sequence (DNA): TGTGCCAGCGCCTGGGCTAGCGGGAGCTCCTACAATGAGCAGTTCTTC. It specifies CASAWASGSSYNEQFF. The chain recombines TRBV28 with TRBJ2-1; 10 bases align to TRBD2. CDR3 size: 16 residues. Germline loops: CDR1 MDHEN, CDR2 SYDVKM. V shed 8 bases, J shed 0 bases, and the junction held 7 bases outside the gene matches.